This entry is about one T cell receptor beta chain. What it recognizes is unknown. The record originates from a study of shared clonotypes between healthy human individuals. Study information: CD8 memory received one plate per donor, CD8 naive two, CD4 memory three and CD4 naive three. Whole-study results and caveats: Across subsets, estimated richness was generally greater for naive than for memory populations. The sharing of roughly 5% of naive CD4 clonotypes was seen across a few donors.

The CDR3 consists of 15 residues. CDR1 and CDR2 from the germline V gene are SGHDT and YYEEEE. The ends were cut back, 3 bases at V and 7 bases at J, with 14 bases in the middle. Generated by immunoSEQ multiplex PCR, the TCRdb table keeps only in-frame clones and is missing some. The table shows 2.5 million or so clones, with roughly 92% occurring only once. The chain couples TRBV5-6 to TRBJ1-6; D might be TRBD1 (6 bases). Sequenced input: naive CD4+ T cells sorted from blood. As for subset: CD45RA+ positively selected. The TCR was taken from a young man in good health. The CDR3 region has the DNA TGTGCCAGCAGCTCTGACACAGGGTCCAATTCACCCCTCCACTTT. Translation: CASSSDTGSNSPLHF.